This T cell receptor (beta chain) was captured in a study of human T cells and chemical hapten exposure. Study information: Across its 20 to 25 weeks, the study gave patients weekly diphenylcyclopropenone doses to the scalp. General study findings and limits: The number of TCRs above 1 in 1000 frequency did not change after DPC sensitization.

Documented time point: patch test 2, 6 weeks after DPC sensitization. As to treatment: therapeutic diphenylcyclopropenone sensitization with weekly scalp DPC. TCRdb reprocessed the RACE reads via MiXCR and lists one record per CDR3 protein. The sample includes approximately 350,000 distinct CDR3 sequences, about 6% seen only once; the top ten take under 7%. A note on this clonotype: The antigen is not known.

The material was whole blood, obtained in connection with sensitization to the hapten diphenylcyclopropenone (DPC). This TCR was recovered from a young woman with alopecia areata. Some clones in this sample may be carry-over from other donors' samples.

CDR3 protein: CASSHYPGQGPASSGNTIYF. DNA of the CDR3: TGTGCCAGCAGCCATTATCCGGGACAGGGGCCCGCGAGCTCTGGAAACACCATATATTTT. The chain joins TRBV3-1 to TRBJ1-3; TRBD1 aligns across 10 bases. The CDR3 loop spans 20 amino acids. The germline CDR1 and CDR2 sequences are LGHDT and YNNKEL (reference sequence). V trimming: 3 bases; J trimming: 0 bases; junction bases outside the gene matches: 14.